This T cell receptor beta chain was documented in a study of shared T cell receptors in the human thymus. The germline V and J ends were trimmed by 0 bases and 1 base, with 8 bases remaining between them. The germline V gene encodes CDR1 SGHRS and CDR2 YFSETQ. This CDR3 comprises 14 residues. Measured with immunoSEQ multiplex PCR; TCRdb has only the in-frame clones, and not every one. The sample yields around 340,000 clones, over 90% seen once. The chain combines TRBV5-1 with TRBJ2-7; D remains ambiguous. Material: thymocytes. This TCR came from a human donor. The CDR3 coding sequence is TGCGCCAGCAGCTTGGCCGGCAGGTCCTACGAGCAGTACTTC. Translated, it gives CASSLAGRSYEQYF.